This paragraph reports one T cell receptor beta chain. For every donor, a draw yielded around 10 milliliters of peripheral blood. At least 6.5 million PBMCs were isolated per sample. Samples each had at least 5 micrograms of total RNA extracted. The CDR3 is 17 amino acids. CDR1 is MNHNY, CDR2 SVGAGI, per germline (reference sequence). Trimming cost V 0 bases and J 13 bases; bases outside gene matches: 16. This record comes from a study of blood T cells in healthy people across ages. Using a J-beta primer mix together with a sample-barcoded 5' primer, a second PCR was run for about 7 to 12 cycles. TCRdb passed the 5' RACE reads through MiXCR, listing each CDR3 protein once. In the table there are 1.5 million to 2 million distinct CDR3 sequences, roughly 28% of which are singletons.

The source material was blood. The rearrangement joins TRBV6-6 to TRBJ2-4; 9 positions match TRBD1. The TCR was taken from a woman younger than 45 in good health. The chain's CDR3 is CASSYSRGQGPYNEQYF. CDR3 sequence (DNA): TGTGCCAGCAGTTACTCGAGGGGACAGGGTCCCTACAATGAGCAGTACTTC.